This paragraph reports one T cell receptor (beta chain). V was pared by 0 bases and J by 5 bases, with 8 bases between. CDR1 and CDR2 from the germline V gene are SGHTS and YDEGEE. This CDR3 is 14 amino acids long. The table came from immunoSEQ multiplex PCR; TCRdb's copy has only in-frame clones and leaves some out. The sample holds around 80,000 clones, nearly 75% seen once. These data belong to a study of radiotherapy plus CTLA-4 blockade in lung cancer. Study-wide context: Among all patients, about 19% showed objective responses, while about 34% had disease control.

This clonotype originated in a human donor with non-small cell lung cancer whose response to radiotherapy plus ipilimumab could not be evaluated. V usage is TRBV5-8 and J usage is TRBJ2-2; no definite D call. The source material was peripheral blood, sampled from a patient treated with radiotherapy plus ipilimumab. The CDR3: CASSLGSRTGELFF. CDR3 nucleotide sequence: TGTGCCAGCAGCTTGGGCAGCAGGACCGGGGAGCTGTTTTTT.